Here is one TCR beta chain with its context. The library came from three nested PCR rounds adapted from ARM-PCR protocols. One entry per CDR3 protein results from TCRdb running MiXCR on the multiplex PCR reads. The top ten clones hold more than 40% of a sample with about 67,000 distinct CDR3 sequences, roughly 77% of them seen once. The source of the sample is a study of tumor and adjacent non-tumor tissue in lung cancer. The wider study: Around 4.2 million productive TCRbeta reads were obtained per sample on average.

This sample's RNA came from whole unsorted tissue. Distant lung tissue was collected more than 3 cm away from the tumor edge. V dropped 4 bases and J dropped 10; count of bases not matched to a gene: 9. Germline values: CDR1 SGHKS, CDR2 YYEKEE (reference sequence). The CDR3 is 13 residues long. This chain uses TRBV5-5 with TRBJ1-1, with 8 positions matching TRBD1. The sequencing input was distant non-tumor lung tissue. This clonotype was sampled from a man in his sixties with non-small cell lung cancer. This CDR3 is CASSVDRGFVAFF. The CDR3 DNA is TGTGCCAGCAGCGTAGACAGGGGATTTGTAGCTTTCTTT.